These 15 T cell receptor beta chains came from one sample sequenced in a study of blood T cell repertoires in COVID-19. Method: immunoSEQ multiplex PCR; TCRdb's copy keeps in-frame clones and lacks some. The sample holds 65,000 to 85,000 clones; 79% are singletons and the top ten take about 5.4%. Sequencing used peripheral blood. The receptors come from a woman of 80 years or more with active or convalescent COVID-19.

V is TRBV7-2 and J is TRBJ1-3, with TRBD1 matching 9 bases. With 4 bases clipped from V and 2 bases from J, the junction kept 6 bases outside the gene matches. The CDR3 spans 16 residues. The germline V gene has CDR1 SGHTA and CDR2 FQGNSA. The CDR3: CASSWAGTGTGNTIYF. As DNA, the CDR3 is TGTGCCAGCAGCTGGGCCGGGACAGGGACTGGAAACACCATATATTTT.

This sequence joins TRBV5-1 and TRBJ1-1; no reliable D call. Deletions cut 3 bases from V and 5 bases from J, with 5 bases between. This CDR3 has 11 amino acids. The germline gives CDR1 SGHRS, CDR2 YFSETQ. CDR3 region: CASSSETEAFF. In nucleotides, the CDR3 is TGCGCCAGCAGCTCAGAAACTGAAGCTTTCTTT. The whole variable domain, filled in from reference TRBV5-1 and TRBJ1-1, reads KAGVTQTPRYLIKTRGQQVTLSCSPISGHRSVSWYQQTPGQGLQFLFEYFSETQRNKGNFPGRFSGRQFSNSRSEMNVSTLELGDSALYLCASSSETEAFFGQGTRLTVV.

The gene calls are TRBV5-8 and TRBJ2-7; D is possibly TRBD1 (6 bases). Per the germline V gene, CDR1 is SGHTS and CDR2 is YDEGEE. The germline V and J ends were trimmed by 2 bases and 5 bases, with 17 bases remaining between them. The CDR3 extends over 15 amino acids. The CDR3 loop is CASSFLPQGPDEQYF. The CDR3 nucleotides read TGTGCCAGCAGCTTCTTGCCCCAGGGGCCGGACGAGCAGTACTTC.

The V call is TRBV6-6, the J call TRBJ2-7, with 9 bases that match TRBD2. CDR1 and CDR2 from the germline V gene are MNHNY and SVGAGI (reference sequence). The CDR3 loop spans 15 amino acids. V was pared by 6 bases and J by 0 bases, with 6 bases of the junction left unmatched. CDR3 DNA: TGTGCCAGCAGCTCCACGACTAGCGGCTCCTACGAGCAGTACTTC. Residues: CASSSTTSGSYEQYF.

This clone occurred a few times. The J gene is TRBJ2-7, the V gene TRBV3-1 (or the pseudogene TRBV3-2), with D possibly TRBD2 on 6 matching bases. Trimming took 8 bases from V and 5 from J, leaving 10 bases between them. Germline V gene lookup returns CDR1 LGHDT and CDR2 YNNKEL (reference sequence). This CDR3 spans 11 amino acids. CDR3 loop: CASRGAHEQYF. DNA of the CDR3: TGTGCCAGCCGCGGGGCCCACGAGCAGTACTTC.

About this clone: The sample holds other DNA sequences that translate to the same CDR3. The chain joins TRBV15 to TRBJ1-2, with TRBD1 as a possible D gene (5 bases). With 1 base removed from V and 4 bases from J, the gap between germline ends came to 10 bases. Germline assignment: CDR1 LNHNV and CDR2 YYDKDF (reference sequence). The CDR3 runs to 14 residues. CDR3 in amino acids: CATSRGPGFYGYTF. DNA of the CDR3: TGTGCCACCAGCAGAGGGCCAGGGTTCTATGGCTACACCTTC.

This rearrangement joins TRBV15 to TRBJ2-1, with TRBD2 identical over 12 bases. Germline V gene data show CDR1 as LNHNV and CDR2 as YYDKDF (reference sequence). The CDR3 length is 18 residues. Trimming took 3 bases from V and 8 from J; bases not matched to a gene: 14. The chain's CDR3 is CATSSLTKLAGGHYEQFF. In DNA, the CDR3 is TGTGCCACCAGCAGCCTAACCAAACTAGCGGGGGGTCATTATGAGCAGTTCTTC.

The chain couples TRBV7-2 to TRBJ2-1; 9 nucleotides agree with TRBD1. CDR1 SGHTA and CDR2 FQGNSA come from the germline V gene. CDR3 length: 19 amino acids. J was trimmed by 3 bases and V by 5 bases; bases with no gene match: 17. The DNA of the CDR3 is TGTGCCAGCAGCCTCGCCTCCACAGGGGGCGCAAGCTTCTACAATGAGCAGTTCTTC. This gives the protein CASSLASTGGASFYNEQFF.

This clone was seen a handful of times. This chain joins TRBV4-1 and TRBJ1-5, with TRBD1 identical over 10 bases. Germline-derived CDR1 and CDR2 are MGHRA and YSYEKL. V lost 1 base and J lost 6; bases outside the gene matches: 9. The CDR3 totals 17 residues. The CDR3 here is CASSQGGWTGGSQPQHF. The CDR3, as DNA: TGCGCCAGCAGCCAAGGGGGGTGGACAGGGGGAAGTCAGCCCCAGCATTTT.

About this clone itself: Relative to the germline gene, one junction end is altered; a read error may explain this. This sample includes further DNA sequences coding for the same CDR3. The chain is built from TRBV29-1 and TRBJ2-7; D is tentatively TRBD1 or TRBD2 (5 bases each). The germline V gene has CDR1 SQVTM and CDR2 ANQGSEA. The CDR3 is 13 amino acids. CDR3 amino acids: CSVAQVLLDEQYF. The CDR3 nucleotides are TGTAGCGTTGCACAGGTTTTGCTCGACGAGCAGTACTTC.

The chain combines TRBV7-2 with TRBJ2-5, with 11 bases aligning to TRBD2. J gave up 4 bases and V 3 bases, and 13 bases lay outside the gene matches. Germline V lookup: CDR1 SGHTA, CDR2 FQGNSA. CDR3 size: 18 residues. CDR3 nucleotides: TGTGCCAGCAGCTTCCAACTAGCGGGAGTCGGGGGTCCAGAGACCCAGTACTTC. As protein: CASSFQLAGVGGPETQYF.

The chain couples TRBV2 to TRBJ2-3; D possibly corresponds to TRBD2 (5 bases). The germline gives CDR1 SNHLY, CDR2 FYNNEI. There are 12 residues in the CDR3. V lost 6 bases and J 4 bases, leaving 8 bases between the germline ends. The CDR3 nucleotides read TGTGCCAGCAGATTGGACTCAGATACGCAGTATTTT. This translates into CASRLDSDTQYF.

J is TRBJ2-3 and V is TRBV9, with a weak D call TRBD1 (5 bases). The CDR3 is 15 amino acids. Trimming removed 3 bases from V and 4 bases from J, with 15 bases in between. Germline V gene sequence: CDR1 SGDLS, CDR2 YYNGEE. DNA of the CDR3: TGTGCCAGCAGCGCACATCAGGGTGTGGCAGATACGCAGTATTTT. Its translation is CASSAHQGVADTQYF. The complete variable domain, with remaining parts taken from reference TRBV9 and TRBJ2-3, reads DSGVTQTPKHLITATGQRVTLRCSPRSGDLSVYWYQQSLDQGLQFLIQYYNGEERAKGNILERFSAQQFPDLHSELNLSSLELGDSALYFCASSAHQGVADTQYFGPGTRLTVL.

The chain carries TRBV6-5 and TRBJ2-7, with 9 bases matching TRBD2. The V segment lost 0 bases and the J segment 4 bases; nucleotides outside the gene matches: 4. The length of the CDR3 is 15 residues. Germline V gene lookup returns CDR1 MNHEY and CDR2 SVGAGI. CDR3 bases: TGTGCCAGCAGTTACTCTAGCGGGGGAGGGTACGAGCAGTACTTC. Amino acids: CASSYSSGGGYEQYF.

The chain carries TRBV7-9 and TRBJ2-1, with 8 positions matching TRBD1. The trim removed 1 base at V and 6 bases at J, leaving 8 bases unmatched. Germline V gives CDR1 SEHNR, CDR2 FQNEAQ (reference sequence). The CDR3 spans 16 residues. The CDR3 coding sequence is TGTGCCAGCAGCTTAGGCTGGGACAGGCCACCCAATGAGCAGTTCTTC. The encoded protein is CASSLGWDRPPNEQFF.